This T cell receptor beta chain was found in a study of cytomegalovirus exposure and HLA in healthy donors. General study points: Beyond CMV serostatus, there was no information to go on about immune exposure. In a later analysis, most CMV-associated TCR beta chains appeared HLA-restricted.

V lost 5 bases to trimming and J lost 5 bases, with 15 bases between them. Germline values: CDR1 SGHTA, CDR2 FQGNSA. The CDR3 has 14 residues. Primers: 60 Vbeta forward and 13 Jbeta reverse. Measured with immunoSEQ multiplex PCR; TCRdb has only the in-frame clones, and not every one. The table includes around 160,000 clones, about 80% detected once. Worth noting for this clone: Its specificity is unknown.

The sample comprised PBMCs. The chain recombines TRBV7-2 with TRBJ1-2; D is unresolved. The receptor's source is a man aged 45-65 years in good health and CMV-seropositive. The CDR3 DNA reads TGTGCCAGCAGCCCCTCCAGAACACCGTATGGCTACACCTTC. It specifies CASSPSRTPYGYTF.